The 25 T cell receptor beta chains in this list originate from one sample, sequenced in a study of blood T cell repertoires in COVID-19. Produced via immunoSEQ multiplex PCR; TCRdb's table is partial and in-frame only. The data show more than 450,000 clones, 75% to 90% seen once. The material sequenced was PBMCs or T cells enriched from blood (not recorded which). Receptors originate from a woman aged 18-35 years who had recovered from COVID-19.

As for this clone: Other DNA variants within this sample encode the same CDR3. The V gene is TRBV3-1 (or the pseudogene TRBV3-2), the J gene TRBJ2-5, with 12 bases that match TRBD2. Germline-derived CDR1 and CDR2 are LGHDT and YNNKEL (reference sequence). J gave up 5 bases and V 1 base, and 2 bases lay outside the gene matches. The CDR3 spans 15 residues. CDR3 coding DNA: TGTGCCAGCAGCCAAGCTAGCGGGGGGGGCGAGACCCAGTACTTC. Translation: CASSQASGGGETQYF.

The sample holds a few counts of this clone. The chain couples TRBV7-8 to TRBJ1-1, with 8 bases fitting TRBD1. The V and J ends lost 0 bases and 6 bases, in that order; junction bases with no gene match: 3. The germline V gene encodes CDR1 SGHVS and CDR2 FQNEAQ. CDR3 size: 14 residues. The CDR3 here is CASSLADRVAEAFF. The CDR3 DNA follows: TGTGCCAGCAGCTTAGCGGACAGGGTAGCTGAAGCTTTCTTT.

This chain uses TRBV9 with TRBJ2-6; D is perhaps TRBD2 (5 bases). V lost 3 bases, J lost 0 bases, and 13 bases lay in between. Germline V CDR1 and CDR2: SGDLS, YYNGEE. This CDR3 spans 17 amino acids. CDR3 residues: CASSAPGVYSGANVLTF. As DNA, the CDR3 is TGTGCCAGCAGCGCCCCCGGGGTTTACTCTGGGGCCAACGTCCTGACTTTC. The full variable domain, in which reference TRBV9 and TRBJ2-6 provide the parts outside the CDR3, is DSGVTQTPKHLITATGQRVTLRCSPRSGDLSVYWYQQSLDQGLQFLIQYYNGEERAKGNILERFSAQQFPDLHSELNLSSLELGDSALYFCASSAPGVYSGANVLTFGAGSRLTVL.

As DNA, the CDR3 is TGTGCCAGCAGTTTATATCCCCCGAGTGGAGCTTTCTTT. It yields the protein CASSLYPPSGAFF. This rearrangement joins TRBV28 to TRBJ1-1; D gene ambiguous. Germline CDR1 and CDR2: MDHEN and SYDVKM. V shed 1 base and J shed 10 bases, with 13 bases lying between them. The length of the CDR3 is 13 residues.

The chain couples TRBV3-1 (or the pseudogene TRBV3-2) to TRBJ2-1; 12 nucleotides align to TRBD2. The CDR3 extends over 17 amino acids. In germline, CDR1 is LGHDT, CDR2 YNNKEL (reference sequence). V trimming: 0 bases; J trimming: 7 bases; junction bases outside the gene matches: 7. CDR3 loop: CASSQDLAGGLQNEQFF. In nucleotides, the CDR3 is TGTGCCAGCAGCCAAGATCTAGCGGGGGGGCTACAGAATGAGCAGTTCTTC.

The CDR3 spells CASSSTGGIPPYEQYF. The CDR3, as DNA: TGTGCCAGCAGCTCAACAGGGGGCATTCCCCCCTACGAGCAGTACTTC. J is TRBJ2-7 and V is TRBV11-2, with 9 positions matching TRBD1. Unmatched junction bases numbered 9, after V lost 4 bases and J lost 2 bases. The CDR3 totals 16 residues. CDR1 is SGHAT and CDR2 is FQNNGV in the germline V gene.

V is TRBV21-1 and J is TRBJ1-1. TRBV21-1 is a pseudogene segment. The CDR3 length is 14 residues. CDR3 sequence: CASKGRRMNTEAFF. The CDR3 DNA reads TGTGCCAGCAAAGGGAGACGGATGAACACTGAAGCTTTCTTT.

This clone was seen just once. The chain is built from TRBV7-9 and TRBJ2-1; tentatively, D is TRBD2 (5 bases). The germline gives CDR1 SEHNR, CDR2 FQNEAQ (reference sequence). This CDR3 region has 16 residues. V was clipped by 5 bases and J by 0 bases, with 14 bases between them. CDR3 in amino acids: CASSPWWESSYNEQFF. Here the CDR3 DNA reads TGTGCCAGCAGCCCCTGGTGGGAGAGCTCCTACAATGAGCAGTTCTTC.

The CDR3 bases are TGCGCCAGCAGCCTGGGACAGCTAGAGAGTGAAGCTTTCTTT. Its translation: CASSLGQLESEAFF. The J gene is TRBJ1-1, the V gene TRBV5-1; TRBD1 matches 7 bases. The CDR3 totals 14 residues. Trimming cost V 4 bases and J 7 bases; bases outside gene matches: 10. The germline CDR1 and CDR2 sequences are SGHRS and YFSETQ.

This chain joins TRBV28 and TRBJ1-2, with D possibly being TRBD1 (5 bases). This CDR3 is 13 amino acids long. Germline V gene lookup returns CDR1 MDHEN and CDR2 SYDVKM. Trimming cost V 4 bases and J 9 bases, with 15 bases left between them. The CDR3 sequence: CASSYGQGLSYTF. Written as DNA, the CDR3 is TGTGCCAGCAGTTACGGACAAGGATTGAGCTACACCTTC.

The J gene is TRBJ1-3, the V gene TRBV29-1; D gene unclear. Trimming shortened V by 4 bases and J by 0 bases, and 13 bases separated the two germline ends. CDR1 and CDR2 from the germline V gene are SQVTM and ANQGSEA. The CDR3 has 15 amino acids. The CDR3 loop is CSVVASTVSGNTIYF. As DNA, the CDR3 is TGCAGCGTTGTTGCTTCTACAGTCTCTGGAAACACCATATATTTT.

The chain recombines TRBV5-4 with TRBJ2-7, with TRBD1 matching 11 bases. The CDR3 covers 14 residues. CDR1 and CDR2 (germline): SGHNT, YYREEE (reference sequence). The J segment lost 1 base and the V segment lost 8 bases, leaving 5 bases of the junction unmatched. CDR3 DNA sequence: TGTGCCAGTACCCGGGACAGGGGGTCCTACGAGCAGTACTTC. Protein product: CASTRDRGSYEQYF.

The CDR3 nucleotides read TGTGCCAGCTCGCCTAGACAGGGGGCTGACACTGAAGCTTTCTTT. It specifies CASSPRQGADTEAFF. The chain recombines TRBV18 with TRBJ1-1; the match to TRBD1 covers 10 bases. The CDR3 has 15 residues. Germline V gene data show CDR1 as KGHSH and CDR2 as LQKENI. With V trimmed by 6 bases and J by 3 bases, 7 bases remained unmatched.

The V call is TRBV2, the J call TRBJ1-1; D gene ambiguous. The CDR3 totals 14 residues. V lost 3 bases to trimming and J lost 3 bases, with 11 bases between them. The germline CDR1 and CDR2 sequences are SNHLY and FYNNEI. The DNA for the CDR3 is TGTGCCAGCAGTGATGAGGGATGGGACACTGAAGCTTTCTTT. Translating it yields CASSDEGWDTEAFF.

V gene TRBV29-1 combines with J gene TRBJ1-2; TRBD1 might be the D (6 bases). Looked up from germline, CDR1 is SQVTM and CDR2 is ANQGSEA. Between the trimmed V and J ends, which lost 4 bases and 2 bases, there was a span of 14 bases. CDR3 length: 14 amino acids. CDR3 bases: TGCAGCGTTGTGTCAGGGGACCCGAACTATGGCTACACCTTC. Translation: CSVVSGDPNYGYTF. Based on the CDR3 plus reference TRBV29-1 and TRBJ1-2, the full variable domain is SAVISQKPSRDICQRGTSLTIQCQVDSQVTMMFWYRQQPGQSLTLIATANQGSEATYESGFVIDKFPISRPNLTFSTLTVSNMSPEDSSIYLCSVVSGDPNYGYTFGSGTRLTVV.

The rearrangement links TRBV27 to TRBJ2-7, with D possibly TRBD2 on 6 matching bases. The length of the CDR3 is 13 residues. Trimming removed 2 bases from V and 6 bases from J, with 11 bases in between. Germline CDR1 and CDR2: MNHEY and SMNVEV (reference sequence). The CDR3 sequence: CASSLGPRGEQYF. The DNA for the CDR3 is TGTGCCAGCAGTTTAGGTCCGCGGGGCGAGCAGTACTTC.

The chain couples TRBV5-6 to TRBJ1-2; the D is unclear. This CDR3 is built from 14 residues. The V gene lost 0 bases and the J gene lost 1 base, with 7 bases spanning the gap. Germline V gene data show CDR1 as SGHDT and CDR2 as YYEEEE. The CDR3 DNA is TGTGCCAGCAGCTTGGACGCGGGTAACTATGGCTACACCTTC. It translates to CASSLDAGNYGYTF.

Of note for this clone: One junction end disagrees with the germline gene, perhaps due to a read error. The rearrangement joins TRBV9 to TRBJ2-1; 8 nucleotides line up with TRBD2. Looked up from germline, CDR1 is SGDLS and CDR2 is YYNGEE. The CDR3 is 14 amino acids. The CDR3 DNA follows: TGTGCCAGCAGCGTAACTAGCGGCAACAAAGAGCAGTTCTTC. Encoded protein: CASSVTSGNKEQFF.

V gene TRBV6-2 or TRBV6-3 combines with J gene TRBJ1-5; the match to TRBD1 covers 8 bases. The junction had 9 bases not matched to a gene; V was cut back by 5 bases and J by 3 bases. This CDR3 is 16 amino acids long. The V gene's germline CDR1 is MNHEY and CDR2 SVGEGT. DNA of the CDR3: TGTGCCAGCAGTAACGCGTACAGGGGGAACAATCAGCCCCAGCATTTT. Translated: CASSNAYRGNNQPQHF.

The genes are TRBV30 and TRBJ1-6; TRBD1 might be the D (6 bases). CDR1 GTSNPN and CDR2 SVGIG come from the germline V gene (reference sequence). The length of the CDR3 is 14 residues. Trimming left V 3 bases short and J 8 bases short, with 14 bases between. This CDR3 reads CAWRGGREDSPLHF. The CDR3 region has the DNA TGTGCCTGGAGAGGGGGGCGGGAGGATTCACCCCTCCACTTT.

This clone was seen a single time. The chain uses TRBV18 and TRBJ2-7, with 7 bases identical to TRBD1. The germline CDR1 and CDR2 sequences are KGHSH and LQKENI. CDR3 length equals 16 residues. J lost 3 bases, V lost 0 bases, and 8 bases had no gene match. The CDR3: CASSPPGLTGNYEQYF. For the CDR3, the DNA is TGTGCCAGCTCACCACCGGGGCTGACAGGGAACTACGAGCAGTACTTC.

This chain uses TRBV4-1 with TRBJ2-1; a possible D gene is TRBD1 (6 bases). Trimming stripped 8 bases from V and 8 bases from J, with 19 bases between. The germline V gene encodes CDR1 MGHRA and CDR2 YSYEKL. This CDR3 contains 14 residues. The CDR3 here is CASAKGDPPYEQFF. CDR3 coding DNA: TGCGCCAGCGCGAAGGGGGATCCCCCTTATGAGCAGTTCTTC.

The CDR3 protein is CASSSGTGVRTDTQYF. CDR3 nucleotides: TGTGCCAGCAGTTCCGGGACAGGGGTACGCACAGATACGCAGTATTTT. The chain recombines TRBV2 with TRBJ2-3; the match to TRBD1 covers 10 bases. J lost 1 base, V lost 5 bases, and 6 bases had no gene match. Germline values: CDR1 SNHLY, CDR2 FYNNEI. The CDR3 length is 16 residues.

This chain links TRBV4-1 with TRBJ1-6, with no clear D. Germline loops: CDR1 MGHRA, CDR2 YSYEKL. This CDR3 has 19 residues. Trimming removed 2 bases at V and 9 bases at J, with 26 bases between. The CDR3 loop reads CASSQLIIGIGVRGSPLHF. CDR3 in DNA: TGCGCCAGCAGCCAATTGATAATAGGAATCGGGGTAAGAGGTTCACCCCTCCACTTT.

The chain has TRBV5-1 and TRBJ2-7, with D hard to call. The CDR3 has 12 residues. The germline V and J ends were trimmed by 4 bases and 5 bases, with 10 bases remaining between them. Looked up from germline, CDR1 is SGHRS and CDR2 is YFSETQ. The CDR3 bases are TGCGCCAGCAGCCTGGGCCCGGACGAGCAGTACTTC. Encoded protein: CASSLGPDEQYF.